The rows below give T cell receptor beta chains drawn from one sample of a study of blood T cell repertoires in COVID-19. Only in-frame clones appear in the TCRdb table, and some are missing; sequencing was by immunoSEQ multiplex PCR. The data contain some 240,000 clones, roughly 90% of them singletons. Source material: peripheral blood. All receptors come from a man aged 60-69 years with COVID-19, enrolled during active disease. CDR3s include the opening cysteine and the closing phenylalanine or tryptophan. Fields, in order: V gene, D gene, J gene, clone size, CDR3 protein, CDR3 DNA. A D gene is named only where the DNA matches it firmly. Clone size is not always given. Where it is, it says once, few, many or a class for expanded clones.

>TRBV7-2|TRBD2|TRBJ2-7|-
CASSPGAGTRAYEQYF
TGTGCCAGCAGCCCGGGGGCCGGGACTAGAGCCTACGAGCAGTACTTC
>TRBV11-2|-|TRBJ2-7|once
CASSLSGRSYEQYF
TGTGCCAGCAGCTTAAGTGGGAGAAGCTACGAGCAGTACTTC
>TRBV3-1/TRBV3-2|TRBD2|TRBJ2-3|-
CASSQPGLAGGSTDTQYF
TGTGCCAGCAGCCAGCCCGGACTAGCGGGAGGTTCCACAGATACGCAGTATTTT
>TRBV2|TRBD2|TRBJ2-7|-
CASIPGLAEYEQYF
TGTGCCAGCATACCGGGACTAGCGGAGTACGAGCAGTACTTC
>TRBV9|TRBD2|TRBJ2-5|-
CASSIRPSGQETQYF
TGTGCCAGCAGCATTAGGCCTAGCGGCCAAGAGACCCAGTACTTC
>TRBV19|-|TRBJ2-1|-
CASKRYNEQFF
TGTGCCAGTAAGAGGTACAATGAGCAGTTCTTC
>TRBV28|TRBD2|TRBJ2-1|-
CATTGGSKHEQFF
TGTGCCACCACAGGCGGGAGCAAGCATGAGCAGTTCTTC
>TRBV28|-|TRBJ2-7|once
CASSLRQGPQYF
TGTGCCAGCAGTTTAAGGCAGGGCCCCCAGTACTTC
>TRBV3-1/TRBV3-2|TRBD1|TRBJ1-1|-
CASSRQGAVNTEAFF
TGTGCCAGCAGCCGACAGGGGGCGGTGAACACTGAAGCTTTCTTT
>TRBV7-3|-|TRBJ2-1|-
CASSPGRRGINEQFF
TGTGCCAGCAGCCCAGGGCGTCGAGGCATTAATGAGCAGTTCTTC
>TRBV3-1/TRBV3-2|-|TRBJ2-1|-
CASSQGPLPQFF
TGTGCCAGCAGCCAAGGTCCACTACCGCAGTTCTTC
>TRBV6-5|TRBD1|TRBJ2-1|-
CASSYSRGPPNEQFF
TGTGCCAGCAGTTACTCGAGGGGGCCCCCCAATGAGCAGTTCTTC
>TRBV27|-|TRBJ1-6|-
CASRSTGNSPLHF
TGTGCCAGCAGGTCCACAGGAAATTCACCCCTCCACTTT
>TRBV10-3|-|TRBJ1-5|-
CAISVGAGQPQHF
TGTGCCATCAGTGTGGGGGCAGGGCAGCCCCAGCATTTT
>TRBV10-3|-|TRBJ2-1|-
CAIRINRVEQFF
TGTGCCATCAGGATAAACAGGGTTGAGCAGTTCTTC
>TRBV19|-|TRBJ1-1|-
CASSFRRTDGSEAFF
TGTGCCAGTAGTTTTAGGAGGACGGACGGGTCTGAAGCTTTCTTT
>TRBV5-6|-|TRBJ2-7|-
CASTQGLHSEQYF
TGTGCCAGCACCCAGGGACTCCACTCGGAGCAGTACTTC
>TRBV27|TRBD1|TRBJ1-2|-
CASLVQTGQGSNYGYTF
TGTGCCAGCCTTGTACAAACAGGACAGGGATCTAACTATGGCTACACCTTC
>TRBV2|-|TRBJ2-3|-
CASSEAGVPTDTQYF
TGTGCCAGCAGTGAAGCCGGGGTACCCACAGATACGCAGTATTTT
>TRBV3-1/TRBV3-2|TRBD2|TRBJ2-4|-
CASSRPTSGRSKNIQYF
TGTGCCAGCAGCCGCCCGACTAGCGGGAGATCCAAAAACATTCAGTACTTC
>TRBV10-3|TRBD1|TRBJ2-3|-
CAISTGGAGTDTQYF
TGTGCCATCAGTACAGGGGGCGCAGGCACAGATACGCAGTATTTT
>TRBV19|TRBD2|TRBJ2-7|-
CASSRTSGGYEQYF
TGTGCCAGTAGTAGGACTAGCGGTGGCTACGAGCAGTACTTC
>TRBV7-8|TRBD1|TRBJ2-7|once
CASSPTNRGATYEQYF
TGTGCCAGCAGCCCGACCAACAGGGGGGCAACCTACGAGCAGTACTTC
>TRBV19|TRBD1|TRBJ2-3|-
CATSDRGRTDTQYF
TGTGCCACCTCGGACAGGGGGCGTACAGATACGCAGTATTTT
>TRBV6-1|TRBD1|TRBJ1-2|once
CASSEVSGQGNYGYTF
TGTGCCAGCAGTGAGGTTTCGGGACAGGGGAACTATGGCTACACCTTC
>TRBV5-1|-|TRBJ1-1|-
CASSQPGGLRSTEAFF
TGCGCCAGCAGCCAACCGGGGGGGCTTAGAAGCACTGAAGCTTTCTTT
>TRBV25-1|TRBD2|TRBJ2-7|-
CASSPGLAVYEQYF
TGTGCCAGTTCACCGGGACTAGCGGTTTACGAGCAGTACTTC
>TRBV15|TRBD1|TRBJ1-2|-
CATSRDLGQRDGYTF
TGTGCCACCAGCAGAGATCTGGGACAGAGAGACGGCTACACCTTC
>TRBV7-9|-|TRBJ1-4|-
CASSRVYRARDEKLFF
TGTGCCAGCAGCAGAGTCTACAGGGCAAGGGATGAAAAACTGTTTTTT
>TRBV11-2|-|TRBJ2-1|-
CASSRGLYNEQFF
TGTGCCAGCAGCCGTGGACTATACAATGAGCAGTTCTTC
>TRBV30|-|TRBJ2-2|-
CAWVRSGSNTGELFF
TGTGCCTGGGTTCGATCGGGTTCAAACACCGGGGAGCTGTTTTTT
>TRBV9|-|TRBJ1-3|-
CASSATGSGNTIYF
TGTGCCAGCAGCGCAACAGGTTCCGGAAACACCATATATTTT